Listed below are T cell receptor beta chains from one sample, sequenced in a study of blood T cells in healthy people across ages. TCRdb reanalysed the 5' RACE reads using MiXCR and keeps one entry per CDR3 protein. The sample holds 1.5 million to 1.8 million distinct CDR3 sequences; less than 45% are singletons and the top ten take 4%. Sequenced: blood. These receptor sequences come from a woman under 30 in good health. Both conserved end residues are part of each CDR3. The D gene is left open where the match is weak. A row's size may be missing; if present it is once, few, many or a size class.

abundance: NA
j_gene: TRBJ2-5
d_gene: NA
v_gene: TRBV12-3/TRBV12-4
CDR3nt: TGTGCCAGCAGTTTAGGGGAGGTGCGAGAGACCCAGTACTTC
CDR3aa: CASSLGEVRETQYF

abundance: NA
j_gene: TRBJ2-7
d_gene: NA
v_gene: TRBV12-2
CDR3nt: TGTGCAAGTCGCCAGGGACTACCTAGCTCCTACGAGCAGTACTTC
CDR3aa: CASRQGLPSSYEQYF

abundance: NA
j_gene: TRBJ2-4
d_gene: TRBD2
v_gene: TRBV6-1
CDR3nt: TGTGCCAGCAGTGACTTCGGCGGGGGGGCCAAAAACATTCAGTACTTC
CDR3aa: CASSDFGGGAKNIQYF

abundance: NA
j_gene: TRBJ2-3
d_gene: NA
v_gene: TRBV20-1
CDR3nt: TGCAGTGCTAGAGTTTTTAAGGGGACAGATACGCAGTATTTT
CDR3aa: CSARVFKGTDTQYF

abundance: NA
j_gene: TRBJ2-7
d_gene: TRBD2
v_gene: TRBV28
CDR3nt: TGTGCCAGCAGTTTACTACGGGGACTAGGGGTCTACGAGCAGTACTTC
CDR3aa: CASSLLRGLGVYEQYF

abundance: NA
j_gene: TRBJ2-5
d_gene: NA
v_gene: TRBV29-1
CDR3nt: TGCAGCGTCGCCCCGCTAGGAACCCAGTACTTC
CDR3aa: CSVAPLGTQYF

abundance: NA
j_gene: TRBJ2-1
d_gene: NA
v_gene: TRBV20-1
CDR3nt: TGCAGTGCTAGAGATGGGACTTCCGCCTACAATGAGCAGTTCTTC
CDR3aa: CSARDGTSAYNEQFF

abundance: NA
j_gene: TRBJ2-5
d_gene: NA
v_gene: TRBV30
CDR3nt: TGTGCCTGGAGTGTACTTGGGTGGGAGCAGTACTTC
CDR3aa: CAWSVLGWEQYF

abundance: NA
j_gene: TRBJ1-2
d_gene: NA
v_gene: TRBV4-3
CDR3nt: TGCGCCAGCAGCCATACCCTCACAGGGTCCTATGGCTACACCTTC
CDR3aa: CASSHTLTGSYGYTF

abundance: NA
j_gene: TRBJ1-1
d_gene: NA
v_gene: TRBV6-6
CDR3nt: TGTGCCAGCACCCCTTTTGGTCCGGCTGGAAACACTGAAGCTTTCTTT
CDR3aa: CASTPFGPAGNTEAFF

abundance: NA
j_gene: TRBJ1-1
d_gene: NA
v_gene: TRBV20-1
CDR3nt: TGCAGTGCTAGAGAACGGGGGCCCGAAGCTTTCTTT
CDR3aa: CSARERGPEAFF

abundance: many
j_gene: TRBJ2-1
d_gene: NA
v_gene: TRBV7-3
CDR3nt: TGTGCCAGCAGCATTGCCACGAATGAGCAGTTCTTC
CDR3aa: CASSIATNEQFF

abundance: NA
j_gene: TRBJ1-2
d_gene: NA
v_gene: TRBV20-1
CDR3nt: TGCAGTGCTAGTCAAGGCGCTGGGTACTATGGCTACACCTTC
CDR3aa: CSASQGAGYYGYTF

abundance: NA
j_gene: TRBJ2-4
d_gene: NA
v_gene: TRBV24-1
CDR3nt: TGTGCCACCAGTCAGGGGACAAACATTCAGTACTTC
CDR3aa: CATSQGTNIQYF

abundance: few
j_gene: TRBJ1-4
d_gene: NA
v_gene: TRBV4-1
CDR3nt: TGCGCCAGCAGCTCCGTCTTGGAGGAAAAACTGTTTTTT
CDR3aa: CASSSVLEEKLFF

abundance: NA
j_gene: TRBJ2-5
d_gene: TRBD2
v_gene: TRBV4-3
CDR3nt: TGCGCCAGCAGCCAATCATCAGGACTAGCGGGAGGGGAGCAGTACTTC
CDR3aa: CASSQSSGLAGGEQYF

abundance: NA
j_gene: TRBJ2-1
d_gene: TRBD1
v_gene: TRBV15
CDR3nt: TGTGCCACCAGCAGTGACAGGGGCTACAATGAGCAGTTCTTC
CDR3aa: CATSSDRGYNEQFF

abundance: few
j_gene: TRBJ2-5
d_gene: NA
v_gene: TRBV20-1
CDR3nt: TGCAGTGCCGACCGGGACGGGGGTTCACGGACCCAGTACTTC
CDR3aa: CSADRDGGSRTQYF

abundance: NA
j_gene: TRBJ1-4
d_gene: TRBD1
v_gene: TRBV6-5
CDR3nt: TGTGCCAGCAGTCCAGGGACAGCCTTTAATGGAAAACTGTTTTTT
CDR3aa: CASSPGTAFNGKLFF

abundance: NA
j_gene: TRBJ1-2
d_gene: NA
v_gene: TRBV20-1
CDR3nt: TGCAGTGCTAGGAAGGACCATGGCTACACCTTC
CDR3aa: CSARKDHGYTF

abundance: NA
j_gene: TRBJ2-7
d_gene: TRBD1
v_gene: TRBV2
CDR3nt: TGTGCCAGCATATTAGAAGGGACAGGGCCCCATTACGAGCAGTACTTC
CDR3aa: CASILEGTGPHYEQYF

abundance: NA
j_gene: TRBJ2-5
d_gene: TRBD1
v_gene: TRBV10-3
CDR3nt: TGTGCCATCAGAAACCCGGTGGGGACAGGCAACAATGAGCAGTACTTC
CDR3aa: CAIRNPVGTGNNEQYF

abundance: NA
j_gene: TRBJ2-5
d_gene: TRBD2
v_gene: TRBV12-3/TRBV12-4
CDR3nt: TGTGCCTGCACCGGGGGGGGGAAAGAGACCCAGTACTTC
CDR3aa: CACTGGGKETQYF

abundance: NA
j_gene: TRBJ1-2
d_gene: NA
v_gene: TRBV4-1
CDR3nt: TGCGCCAGCAGCCAATTACAGGCGAACTATGGCTACACCTTC
CDR3aa: CASSQLQANYGYTF

abundance: NA
j_gene: TRBJ1-2
d_gene: NA
v_gene: TRBV5-4
CDR3nt: TGTGCCAGCAGCTTCGACGAGGGGAATGGCTACACCTTC
CDR3aa: CASSFDEGNGYTF

abundance: NA
j_gene: TRBJ2-3
d_gene: NA
v_gene: TRBV6-2/TRBV6-3
CDR3nt: TGTGCCAGCAGTTGCCTGGGACAACGCACAGATACGCAGTATTTT
CDR3aa: CASSCLGQRTDTQYF

abundance: few
j_gene: TRBJ2-7
d_gene: NA
v_gene: TRBV6-2/TRBV6-3
CDR3nt: TGTGCCAGCAGTTACTACGGGGTCTACGAGCAGTACTTC
CDR3aa: CASSYYGVYEQYF

abundance: NA
j_gene: TRBJ1-1
d_gene: NA
v_gene: TRBV25-1
CDR3nt: TGTGCCAGCACCCTCATGGGGGACGGAAGGACTGAAGCTTTCTTT
CDR3aa: CASTLMGDGRTEAFF

abundance: NA
j_gene: TRBJ2-1
d_gene: NA
v_gene: TRBV20-1
CDR3nt: TGCAGTGCTAGAGACCCTTCCGGGGCCTACAATGAGCAGTTCTTC
CDR3aa: CSARDPSGAYNEQFF

abundance: NA
j_gene: TRBJ2-3
d_gene: NA
v_gene: TRBV27
CDR3nt: TGTGCCAGCAGCACTAACCGCCCCGGACCCCACAGCACAGATACGCAGTATTTT
CDR3aa: CASSTNRPGPHSTDTQYF

abundance: few
j_gene: TRBJ2-1
d_gene: TRBD1
v_gene: TRBV29-1
CDR3nt: TGCAGCGTAGTAGAGGGGGCGATGCACGCGGCAAATGAGCAGTTCTTC
CDR3aa: CSVVEGAMHAANEQFF

abundance: few
j_gene: TRBJ2-7
d_gene: NA
v_gene: TRBV12-3/TRBV12-4
CDR3nt: TGTGCCAGCAGTGCCCACGGGAGCTCCTACGAGCAGTACTTC
CDR3aa: CASSAHGSSYEQYF

abundance: NA
j_gene: TRBJ1-4
d_gene: NA
v_gene: TRBV7-2
CDR3nt: TGTGCCAGCAGCTTAGGGGCCGGGGACGGAAAACTGTTTTTT
CDR3aa: CASSLGAGDGKLFF

abundance: few
j_gene: TRBJ2-3
d_gene: TRBD1
v_gene: TRBV6-5
CDR3nt: TGTGCCAGCACCAACAGGGGGGCTAGCACAGATACGCAGTATTTT
CDR3aa: CASTNRGASTDTQYF

abundance: NA
j_gene: TRBJ1-3
d_gene: TRBD1
v_gene: TRBV5-4
CDR3nt: TGTGCCAGCAGCGACTGGACAGGGGGCGAGAACACCATATATTTT
CDR3aa: CASSDWTGGENTIYF

abundance: NA
j_gene: TRBJ2-1
d_gene: TRBD2
v_gene: TRBV7-9
CDR3nt: TGTGCCAGCAGCTTAGCGGTGACTAGCGGCAATGAGCAGTTCTTC
CDR3aa: CASSLAVTSGNEQFF

abundance: NA
j_gene: TRBJ2-3
d_gene: NA
v_gene: TRBV7-2
CDR3nt: TGTGCCAGCAGCTATAGGGGGGCCACCACAGATACGCGGTATTTT
CDR3aa: CASSYRGATTDTRYF

abundance: NA
j_gene: TRBJ2-7
d_gene: NA
v_gene: TRBV4-2
CDR3nt: TGTGCCAGCAGCCACCGAGTTGGGGTAGTTCCCTACGAGCAGTACTTC
CDR3aa: CASSHRVGVVPYEQYF

abundance: NA
j_gene: TRBJ2-1
d_gene: TRBD2
v_gene: TRBV6-5
CDR3nt: TGTGCCAGGAGTTCCGGGACTAGCGGGAGAAGGGAGCAGTTCTTC
CDR3aa: CARSSGTSGRREQFF

abundance: NA
j_gene: TRBJ2-3
d_gene: NA
v_gene: TRBV20-1
CDR3nt: TGCAGTGCTACTAAGGGGGGAGATACGCAGTATTTT
CDR3aa: CSATKGGDTQYF

abundance: NA
j_gene: TRBJ1-4
d_gene: TRBD1
v_gene: TRBV12-3/TRBV12-4
CDR3nt: TGTGCCAGCAGTTTGCCCGGGACAGGGTGGGAAAAACTGTTTTTT
CDR3aa: CASSLPGTGWEKLFF

abundance: once
j_gene: TRBJ2-7
d_gene: TRBD2
v_gene: TRBV27
CDR3nt: TGTGCCAGCAGTTCTCTAGCGGGAGGGCCGTTCAATGAGCAGTACTTC
CDR3aa: CASSSLAGGPFNEQYF

abundance: once
j_gene: TRBJ2-5
d_gene: NA
v_gene: TRBV5-1
CDR3nt: TGCGCCAGCAGCCCAGGGCCCACGGAAGAGACCCGGTACTTC
CDR3aa: CASSPGPTEETRYF

abundance: many
j_gene: TRBJ2-1
d_gene: NA
v_gene: TRBV20-1
CDR3nt: TGCAGTGCTAGCAGGGCCACAAGCGCGAGCGATGAGCAGTTCTTC
CDR3aa: CSASRATSASDEQFF

abundance: few
j_gene: TRBJ2-1
d_gene: TRBD1
v_gene: TRBV28
CDR3nt: TGTGCCAGCAGCATCTACCCGGGACAGATAAATGAGCAGTTCTTC
CDR3aa: CASSIYPGQINEQFF

abundance: few
j_gene: TRBJ2-3
d_gene: NA
v_gene: TRBV14
CDR3nt: TGTGCCAGCAGCCAAGTTACAGATACGCAGTATTTT
CDR3aa: CASSQVTDTQYF

abundance: NA
j_gene: TRBJ2-1
d_gene: NA
v_gene: TRBV12-3/TRBV12-4
CDR3nt: TGTGCCAGCAGTCCCCGGAGCCACAATGAGCAGTTCTTC
CDR3aa: CASSPRSHNEQFF

abundance: NA
j_gene: TRBJ2-3
d_gene: TRBD2
v_gene: TRBV11-2
CDR3nt: TGTGCCAGCAGCTTAATGGCGGGGGGCGGGGCAGATACGCAGTATTTT
CDR3aa: CASSLMAGGGADTQYF

abundance: NA
j_gene: TRBJ1-6
d_gene: NA
v_gene: TRBV28
CDR3nt: TGTGCCAGCCTCGGGGCCTCACTATATAATTCACCCCTCCACTTT
CDR3aa: CASLGASLYNSPLHF

abundance: NA
j_gene: TRBJ2-3
d_gene: NA
v_gene: TRBV29-1
CDR3nt: TGCAGCGTTGCGGGGGCTAGCGGACTAACCGATACGCAGTATTTT
CDR3aa: CSVAGASGLTDTQYF

abundance: few
j_gene: TRBJ2-1
d_gene: NA
v_gene: TRBV29-1
CDR3nt: TGCAGCGTTTATGGGGTAGCGGCCTTCTACAATGAGCAGTTCTTC
CDR3aa: CSVYGVAAFYNEQFF

abundance: few
j_gene: TRBJ2-3
d_gene: NA
v_gene: TRBV12-5
CDR3nt: TGTGCTAGTGGTTCCGGCTATCTCACAGATACGCAGTATTTT
CDR3aa: CASGSGYLTDTQYF

abundance: NA
j_gene: TRBJ1-5
d_gene: TRBD1
v_gene: TRBV6-1
CDR3nt: TGTGCCAGCAGAGCGGGACAGGGGTATTATAGCAATCAGCCCCAGCATTTT
CDR3aa: CASRAGQGYYSNQPQHF